This entry is about one T cell receptor beta chain. Antigen specificity is unknown. Germline and junction disagree at one end, which may indicate a read error. Germline V gene lookup returns CDR1 LGHNA and CDR2 YSLEER. The CDR3 extends over 14 amino acids. This sample was taken from a study of cytomegalovirus exposure and HLA in healthy donors. Study-wide background: According to later analysis, the same platform produced the 120 or so validation and around 730 first-cohort repertoires. Study observations and caveats: It was reported that the classifier diagnosed cytomegalovirus status with high specificity and sensitivity in both the original and validation cohorts.

Some clones are missing from TCRdb's copy, which holds only in-frame ones; the method was immunoSEQ multiplex PCR. The sample carries roughly 150,000 clones, approximately 82% recorded once. The sample consisted of PBMCs. The chain carries TRBV4-3 and TRBJ1-3; 12 bases line up with TRBD1. The sequence derives from a man between 25 and 39 years old in good health and CMV-seropositive. CDR3 coding DNA: TGCGCCAGCAGCCAAGTCGGGACAGGGGGCCAGAGGGATTTT. Translation gives CASSQVGTGGQRDF.